Below are 16 T cell receptor beta chains sequenced from a single sample in a study of blood T cells in healthy people across ages. It was with a sample-barcoded 5' primer and a J-beta primer mix that a second PCR of roughly 6 to 11 cycles was run. TCRdb reanalysed the 5' RACE reads using MiXCR and keeps one entry per CDR3 protein. Among around 1,000,000 distinct CDR3 sequences listed, approximately 25% were seen once. These data were also filed under a second study, of T cells of mothers and their children.

Sequencing used blood. These receptor sequences come from a girl between 2 and 10 years old in good health.

This clonotype has ten or more counts. This chain uses TRBV28 with TRBJ2-5; the D gene is possibly TRBD2 (6 bases). The germline V and J ends were trimmed by 5 bases and 5 bases, with 12 bases remaining between them. CDR1 is MDHEN, CDR2 SYDVKM, per germline. This CDR3 spans 13 amino acids. CDR3 DNA: TGTGCCAGCAGTGGGGGACTTTCGGAGACCCAGTACTTC. It specifies CASSGGLSETQYF. The complete variable domain, with remaining parts taken from reference TRBV28 and TRBJ2-5, reads DVKVTQSSRYLVKRTGEKVFLECVQDMDHENMFWYRQDPGLGLRLIYFSYDVKMKEKGDIPEGYSVSREKKERFSLILESASTNQTSMYLCASSGGLSETQYFGPGTRLLVL.

This clonotype has only a few counts. The chain recombines TRBV6-1 with TRBJ2-1; possible D gene TRBD1, 6 bases. The CDR3 runs 16 residues. V was shortened by 4 bases and J by 8 bases, with 21 bases between the two germline ends. Looked up from germline, CDR1 is MNHNS and CDR2 is SASEGT. CDR3 coding DNA: TGTGCCAGCAGTGCCGTCCGGGACACCTCGCCCCATGAGCAGTTCTTC. Protein sequence: CASSAVRDTSPHEQFF.

This clonotype was observed at least ten times. The chain has TRBV4-1 and TRBJ1-2; D ambiguous. The CDR3 is 11 residues long. Trimming took off 3 bases at V and 7 bases at J, with 6 bases between the two ends. Germline V gene lookup returns CDR1 MGHRA and CDR2 YSYEKL. CDR3 nucleotide sequence: TGCGCCAGCAGCCAGGATGGTGGCTACACCTTC. Protein: CASSQDGGYTF.

This chain connects TRBV5-6 to TRBJ2-1; D is possibly TRBD2 (5 bases). This CDR3 is 13 amino acids long. Trimming took 4 bases from V and 6 from J, leaving 11 bases between them. The germline gives CDR1 SGHDT, CDR2 YYEEEE. Written as DNA, the CDR3 is TGTGCCAGCAGCGCCTGGACTTTCAATGAGCAGTTCTTC. It specifies CASSAWTFNEQFF. The variable domain in full, completed from reference TRBV5-6 and TRBJ2-1, reads DAGVTQSPTHLIKTRGQQVTLRCSPKSGHDTVSWYQQALGQGPQFIFQYYEEEERQRGNFPDRFSGHQFPNYSSELNVNALLLGDSALYLCASSAWTFNEQFFGPGTRLTVL.

The chain is built from TRBV10-1 and TRBJ1-4, with D maybe TRBD1 (5 bases). This CDR3 has 12 amino acids. Trimming removed 8 bases at V and 10 bases at J, with 14 bases between. From germline, CDR1 is WNHNN and CDR2 SYGVQD (reference sequence). The CDR3 reads CASGKDSSKLFF. In nucleotides, the CDR3 is TGCGCCAGCGGGAAAGACAGTTCAAAACTGTTTTTT.

This clonotype was seen a few times. The V gene is TRBV5-1, the J gene TRBJ2-1; 7 bases are shared with TRBD2. This CDR3 is built from 17 residues. V dropped 2 bases and J dropped 5; count of bases not matched to a gene: 13. Germline V CDR1 and CDR2: SGHRS, YFSETQ. CDR3 amino acids: CASSLTPLAAGNNEQFF. The DNA for the CDR3 is TGCGCCAGCAGCTTAACCCCACTAGCAGCGGGAAACAATGAGCAGTTCTTC.

A few counts support this clonotype. The J gene is TRBJ2-5, the V gene TRBV18, with TRBD2 as a possible D gene (5 bases). Judging by the DNA end, TRBJ2-7 fits better; the J call may be wrong. Per germline, CDR1 KGHSH and CDR2 LQKENI. The CDR3 covers 14 residues. As DNA, the CDR3 is TGTGCCAGCTCATCGGCGGGCAGGTCCTACGAGCAGTACTTC. Translated, it gives CASSSAGRSYEQYF.

The genes are TRBV5-1 and TRBJ2-5; TRBD2 aligns across 7 bases. The J call is in doubt because the DNA end fits TRBJ2-7 better. Germline V CDR1 and CDR2: SGHRS, YFSETQ. The CDR3 runs 14 residues. The CDR3 region is CASASGDYDYEQYF. In DNA, the CDR3 is TGCGCCAGCGCATCGGGGGACTATGACTACGAGCAGTACTTC.

This clonotype was seen at least ten times. V usage is TRBV3-1 and J usage is TRBJ2-5; 8 bases align to TRBD1. V shed 1 base and J 2 bases; nucleotides not matched to a gene: 0. CDR3 length: 14 residues. Germline CDR1 is LGHDT and CDR2 is YNNKEL (reference sequence). The CDR3 protein is CASSQGQGQETQYF. CDR3 coding DNA: TGTGCCAGCAGCCAAGGACAGGGGCAAGAGACCCAGTACTTC.

The rearrangement joins TRBV6-5 to TRBJ2-1; 9 nucleotides align to TRBD1. The V gene's germline CDR1 is MNHEY and CDR2 SVGAGI. The CDR3 is 13 residues long. The V segment lost 6 bases and the J segment 6 bases; nucleotides outside the gene matches: 3. The CDR3 DNA is TGTGCCAGCAGGCGGGGACAGGGCAATGAGCAGTTCTTC. It is translated as CASRRGQGNEQFF.

The sample holds a few counts of this clonotype. The rearrangement links TRBV28 to TRBJ2-3; D tentatively fits TRBD1 or TRBD2 (5 bases each). Trimming took off 5 bases at V and 6 bases at J, with 21 bases between the two ends. Germline CDR1 MDHEN, CDR2 SYDVKM. This CDR3 contains 16 residues. In nucleotides, the CDR3 is TGTGCCAGCAGTCTCGGGACCCCGGGCGTTACGGATACGCAGTATTTT. Protein: CASSLGTPGVTDTQYF.

This chain joins TRBV29-1 and TRBJ2-7, with D perhaps TRBD2 (5 bases). V lost 5 bases, J lost 0 bases, and 8 bases lay in between. The CDR3 runs 12 residues. CDR1 and CDR2 from the germline V gene are SQVTM and ANQGSEA. The CDR3 loop is CSVRGSSYEQYF. In DNA form, the CDR3 reads TGCAGCGTTCGGGGTAGCTCCTACGAGCAGTACTTC.

V usage is TRBV2 and J usage is TRBJ2-1, with TRBD2 identical over 7 bases. V was clipped by 6 bases and J by 4 bases; unmatched bases: 6. This CDR3 region has 14 residues. The V gene's germline CDR1 is SNHLY and CDR2 FYNNEI. This chain's CDR3 is CASRGGSLYNEQFF. The CDR3 nucleotides read TGTGCCAGCAGGGGAGGGTCCCTGTACAATGAGCAGTTCTTC.

The V gene is TRBV2, the J gene TRBJ2-3; D may correspond to TRBD1 or TRBD2 (6 bases each). Trimming took off 8 bases at V and 5 bases at J, with 20 bases between the two ends. Germline values: CDR1 SNHLY, CDR2 FYNNEI. This CDR3 region has 15 residues. The CDR3 nucleotides read TGTGCCAGCTGCCGCCGAGGGGGGAATAGAGATACGCAGTATTTT. Its protein is CASCRRGGNRDTQYF.

The chain employs TRBV7-9 and TRBJ2-5, with D unresolved. The V gene lost 4 bases and the J gene lost 0 bases, with 15 bases spanning the gap. Germline V gene data show CDR1 as SEHNR and CDR2 as FQNEAQ (reference sequence). This CDR3 spans 16 amino acids. CDR3 sequence: CASSSPWSEYQETQYF. The DNA for the CDR3 is TGTGCCAGCAGCTCTCCCTGGTCTGAGTACCAAGAGACCCAGTACTTC. Full variable domain (missing parts from reference TRBV7-9 and TRBJ2-5): DTGVSQNPRHKITKRGQNVTFRCDPISEHNRLYWYRQTLGQGPEFLTYFQNEAQLEKSRLLSDRFSAERPKGSFSTLEIQRTEQGDSAMYLCASSSPWSEYQETQYFGPGTRLLVL.

The genes are TRBV7-9 and TRBJ2-7; 7 nucleotides match TRBD1. CDR1 and CDR2 from the germline V gene are SEHNR and FQNEAQ (reference sequence). The CDR3 totals 16 residues. The trim removed 5 bases at V and 2 bases at J, leaving 12 bases unmatched. CDR3 DNA sequence: TGTGCCAGCAGCCTGTCAACGACAGGGTTTGCCTACGAGCAGTACTTC. The encoded protein is CASSLSTTGFAYEQYF.